This T cell receptor (beta chain) was recorded in a study of blood T cell repertoires in COVID-19. Study context: COVID-19 samples from acute and convalescent phases originated in the United States, Italy and Spain. The analysed material was cDNA or gDNA that came from T cells, B-cell-depleted T cells, or PBMCs.

Under the authors' procedure: Cell counts per sample came from amplifying reference gene primers. Some clones are missing from TCRdb's copy, which holds only in-frame ones; the method was immunoSEQ multiplex PCR. Clone size and the V and J calls come from that table; the DNA yielded D and trimming. Found here are around 300,000 clones, around 90% of them singletons; the top ten hold 2% to 2.5%. This CDR3 has 13 residues. V lost 1 base and J lost 1, with 4 bases in between. This rearrangement joins TRBV12-3 or TRBV12-4 to TRBJ1-1, with D uncertain. Sequencing was done on a sample of peripheral blood. The receptor comes from a man aged 50 to 60 with acute or convalescent COVID-19. CDR3 amino acids: CASSLGPNTEAFF. CDR3 in DNA: TGTGCCAGCAGTTTAGGGCCGAACACTGAAGCTTTCTTT.